Listed here are 25 T cell receptor beta chains from one sample, sequenced in a study of cytomegalovirus exposure and HLA in healthy donors. Profiled with immunoSEQ multiplex PCR; TCRdb holds only in-frame clones, not every one. In the table there are roughly 200,000 clones, roughly 81% of which are singletons. The sequencing input was PBMCs. The source of these receptors is a woman in her twenties or thirties in good health and CMV-seronegative.

The rearrangement links TRBV6-6 to TRBJ2-7; D may be TRBD2 (6 bases). Germline lookup yields CDR1 MNHNY and CDR2 SVGAGI (reference sequence). With 6 bases removed from V and 6 bases from J, the gap between germline ends came to 9 bases. This CDR3 spans 11 amino acids. CDR3 sequence reads: CASRGEVEQYF. CDR3 sequence (DNA): TGTGCCAGCAGGGGGGAGGTCGAGCAGTACTTC.

This chain joins TRBV7-6 and TRBJ2-2; TRBD1 might be the D (6 bases). The CDR3 length is 16 residues. V was pared by 0 bases and J by 2 bases, with 10 bases between. The germline CDR1 and CDR2 sequences are SGHVS and FNYEAQ. In DNA form, the CDR3 reads TGTGCCAGCAGCTTAGCGCAGGGGCGCAACACCGGGGAGCTGTTTTTT. Translating gives CASSLAQGRNTGELFF.

The rearrangement joins TRBV30 to TRBJ1-4; D is ambiguous. Looked up from germline, CDR1 is GTSNPN and CDR2 is SVGIG (reference sequence). Trimming left V 2 bases short and J 7 bases short, with 14 bases between. CDR3 length: 14 amino acids. CDR3 region: CAWSPSLSTEKLFF. The CDR3 DNA is TGTGCCTGGAGTCCGTCCCTGTCTACTGAAAAACTGTTTTTT.

This chain connects TRBV19 to TRBJ2-7; 10 nucleotides match TRBD2. Germline-derived CDR1 and CDR2 are LNHDA and SQIVND (reference sequence). There are 15 residues in the CDR3. J gave up 5 bases and V 2 bases, and 6 bases lay outside the gene matches. DNA for the CDR3: TGTGCCAGTAGTATATCGGGGCTAGCGGGAGACGAGCAGTACTTC. Protein: CASSISGLAGDEQYF.

CDR3 amino acids: CASSPGPPRHQDQPQHF. The DNA of the CDR3 is TGCGCCAGCAGCCCAGGCCCGCCGAGACACCAAGATCAGCCCCAGCATTTT. The chain couples TRBV4-1 to TRBJ1-5; D unresolved. The CDR3 is made up of 17 amino acids. The V end was cut by 4 bases, the J end by 5 bases, with 21 bases between. CDR1 MGHRA and CDR2 YSYEKL come from the germline V gene.

The chain combines TRBV5-4 with TRBJ1-2; no reliable D call. Trimming took off 6 bases at V and 9 bases at J, with 21 bases between the two ends. Looked up from germline, CDR1 is SGHNT and CDR2 is YYREEE (reference sequence). The CDR3 loop spans 14 amino acids. CDR3 nucleotides: TGTGCCAGCACCCTTCGGGAGGGATCTATGAGCTACACCTTC. Protein: CASTLREGSMSYTF.

The rearrangement links TRBV4-2 to TRBJ2-7; D perhaps matches TRBD2 (5 bases). Per germline, CDR1 LGHNA and CDR2 YNFKEQ. The CDR3 is 15 residues long. Trimming pared 0 bases from V and 6 bases from J, leaving 15 bases between. This CDR3 is CASSQDPGEQGEQYF. CDR3 coding DNA: TGTGCCAGCAGCCAAGATCCCGGGGAGCAAGGCGAGCAGTACTTC.

This clone showed up just once. V is TRBV5-4 and J is TRBJ2-5; D is unresolved. This CDR3 contains 14 residues. The germline V gene has CDR1 SGHNT and CDR2 YYREEE (reference sequence). V was shortened by 0 bases and J by 4 bases, with 10 bases between the two germline ends. CDR3 sequence: CASSLGQSRETQYF. The CDR3 nucleotides are TGTGCCAGCAGCTTGGGGCAGTCAAGAGAGACCCAGTACTTC. Filled out from reference TRBV5-4 and TRBJ2-5, the complete variable domain reads ETGVTQSPTHLIKTRGQQVTLRCSSQSGHNTVSWYQQALGQGPQFIFQYYREEENGRGNFPPRFSGLQFPNYSSELNVNALELDDSALYLCASSLGQSRETQYFGPGTRLLVL.

Note on this clone: No DNA is shown, since the ends of the CDR3 on it are uncertain; the CDR3 is the one TCRdb lists. The V gene is TRBV28, the J gene TRBJ2-3; the table calls TRBD1, which could not be checked here. Germline loops: CDR1 MDHEN, CDR2 SYDVKM. The CDR3 contains 12 residues when both ends are counted. CDR3 residues: CASSVGTGAGYF.

The rearrangement links TRBV7-3 to TRBJ1-1; D unclear. The V end lost 0 bases, the J end lost 4 bases, and 6 bases lay between the germline ends. CDR1 and CDR2 from the germline V gene are SGHTA and FQGTGA. The CDR3 contains 13 residues. CDR3 sequence reads: CASSLTPSTEAFF. CDR3 coding DNA: TGTGCCAGCAGCTTAACCCCGTCCACTGAAGCTTTCTTT.

The chain links TRBV6-5 to TRBJ2-1; D is possibly TRBD1 (5 bases). Germline V lookup: CDR1 MNHEY, CDR2 SVGAGI. The V end was cut by 7 bases, the J end by 7 bases, with 17 bases between. The CDR3 is 14 residues long. The CDR3 reads CASTQTRVGNEQFF. CDR3 in DNA: TGTGCCAGCACCCAGACCAGGGTGGGAAATGAGCAGTTCTTC.

The chain employs TRBV9 and TRBJ1-2; 8 bases line up with TRBD1. Unmatched junction bases numbered 4, after V lost 2 bases and J lost 4 bases. Germline V gene data show CDR1 as SGDLS and CDR2 as YYNGEE. This CDR3 has 14 residues. CDR3 DNA sequence: TGTGCCAGCAGCGTCGGACAGGGCATCTATGGCTACACCTTC. It codes for CASSVGQGIYGYTF. Complete variable domain (other parts from reference TRBV9 and TRBJ1-2): DSGVTQTPKHLITATGQRVTLRCSPRSGDLSVYWYQQSLDQGLQFLIQYYNGEERAKGNILERFSAQQFPDLHSELNLSSLELGDSALYFCASSVGQGIYGYTFGSGTRLTVV.

This clone was counted at least ten times. The genes are TRBV7-2 and TRBJ2-1, with 8 bases that match TRBD2. This CDR3 has 14 amino acids. J was trimmed by 3 bases and V by 3 bases; bases with no gene match: 1. Germline values: CDR1 SGHTA, CDR2 FQGNSA. This CDR3 reads CASSFSGSYNEQFF. The CDR3 DNA reads TGTGCCAGCAGCTTCAGCGGGAGCTACAATGAGCAGTTCTTC.

V and J are TRBV9 and TRBJ2-3; D perhaps matches TRBD1 (6 bases). The CDR3 spans 15 residues. V was trimmed by 2 bases and J by 0 bases, leaving 10 bases between them. The germline V gene encodes CDR1 SGDLS and CDR2 YYNGEE. The CDR3, as DNA: TGTGCCAGCAGCGTGACAGGAACCAGCACAGATACGCAGTATTTT. This sequence encodes CASSVTGTSTDTQYF. Based on the CDR3 plus reference TRBV9 and TRBJ2-3, the full variable domain is DSGVTQTPKHLITATGQRVTLRCSPRSGDLSVYWYQQSLDQGLQFLIQYYNGEERAKGNILERFSAQQFPDLHSELNLSSLELGDSALYFCASSVTGTSTDTQYFGPGTRLTVL.

The rearrangement joins TRBV10-3 to TRBJ1-1, with a weak D call TRBD1 (5 bases). Trimming cost V 3 bases and J 5 bases, with 13 bases left between them. This CDR3 is built from 14 residues. CDR1 is ENHRY and CDR2 is SYGVKD in the germline V gene. CDR3 amino acids: CAISDRAGRTEAFF. CDR3 DNA: TGTGCCATCAGTGATAGGGCGGGGCGGACTGAAGCTTTCTTT.

This clone showed up many times. This sequence joins TRBV28 and TRBJ2-2; a weak D match, TRBD2 (5 bases). The CDR3 spans 16 residues. V lost 1 base to trimming and J lost 4 bases, with 13 bases between them. The germline V gene encodes CDR1 MDHEN and CDR2 SYDVKM. The CDR3 DNA is TGTGCCAGCAGTTTATTGGGAGAGAAGACCACCGGGGAGCTGTTTTTT. Translation gives CASSLLGEKTTGELFF.

The V call is TRBV27, the J call TRBJ1-4; 8 bases are a match to TRBD1. V was pared by 6 bases and J by 7 bases, with 7 bases of the junction left unmatched. CDR3 length equals 14 residues. CDR1 and CDR2 (germline): MNHEY, SMNVEV (reference sequence). The DNA of the CDR3 is TGTGCCAGCAGCAGACAGGGGAGTGGTGAAAAACTGTTTTTT. Residues: CASSRQGSGEKLFF.

The rearrangement links TRBV18 to TRBJ2-3, with 8 positions matching TRBD2. Trimming took 7 bases from V and 3 from J; bases not matched to a gene: 9. The CDR3 extends over 15 amino acids. CDR1 KGHSH and CDR2 LQKENI come from the germline V gene. The CDR3 DNA is TGTGCCAGCTTGCCGGGGGGGCTCCCGACAGATACGCAGTATTTT. Translating gives CASLPGGLPTDTQYF.

This rearrangement joins TRBV2 to TRBJ2-1; possibly TRBD2 for D (5 bases). Germline V gives CDR1 SNHLY, CDR2 FYNNEI. The CDR3 loop spans 13 amino acids. The V end was cut by 4 bases, the J end by 5 bases, with 9 bases between. CDR3 DNA: TGTGCCAGCAGTGTCGGGGTAGACAATGAGCAGTTCTTC. Its protein is CASSVGVDNEQFF.

The V gene is TRBV5-1, the J gene TRBJ2-5, with 7 bases fitting TRBD1. There are 13 residues in the CDR3. V was clipped by 1 base and J by 3 bases; unmatched bases: 0. Germline assignment: CDR1 SGHRS and CDR2 YFSETQ. Here the CDR3 reads CASSLTGEETQYF. The DNA of the CDR3 is TGCGCCAGCAGCTTGACAGGGGAAGAGACCCAGTACTTC. Full variable domain (missing parts from reference TRBV5-1 and TRBJ2-5): KAGVTQTPRYLIKTRGQQVTLSCSPISGHRSVSWYQQTPGQGLQFLFEYFSETQRNKGNFPGRFSGRQFSNSRSEMNVSTLELGDSALYLCASSLTGEETQYFGPGTRLLVL.

V gene TRBV4-1 combines with J gene TRBJ2-3, with D possibly TRBD2 on 5 matching bases. CDR1 is MGHRA and CDR2 is YSYEKL in the germline V gene. The CDR3 is made up of 17 amino acids. V was cut by 0 bases and J by 8 bases, with 21 bases left in between. The CDR3 nucleotides read TGCGCCAGCAGCCAAGAGGAGACGGGGATGAAGGCGGCTACGCAGTATTTT. Translated: CASSQEETGMKAATQYF.

The genes are TRBV15 and TRBJ2-7; D is possibly TRBD2 (5 bases). CDR1 is LNHNV, CDR2 YYDKDF, per germline (reference sequence). This CDR3 is 13 amino acids long. V dropped 8 bases and J dropped 1 base, with 12 bases sitting between them. The CDR3 DNA reads TGTGCCACCGGATGGACGGGATCCTACGAGCAGTACTTC. Protein sequence: CATGWTGSYEQYF.

The chain has TRBV7-8 and TRBJ1-2, with 7 positions matching TRBD1. The CDR3 is made up of 16 amino acids. CDR1 is SGHVS, CDR2 FQNEAQ, per germline. J was trimmed by 5 bases and V by 5 bases; bases with no gene match: 14. Here the CDR3 DNA reads TGTGCCAGCAGCCCCAACTTACAGGGGAGGAAGTATGGCTACACCTTC. Its protein is CASSPNLQGRKYGYTF.

This clone was recorded a few times. This chain uses TRBV6-1 with TRBJ2-1; D is perhaps TRBD2 (5 bases). There are 13 residues in the CDR3. The germline V gene has CDR1 MNHNS and CDR2 SASEGT. Trimming took off 6 bases at V and 3 bases at J, with 9 bases between the two ends. CDR3 DNA: TGTGCCAGCAGCCGGGGTTACTACAATGAGCAGTTCTTC. This gives the protein CASSRGYYNEQFF.

This sequence joins TRBV6-1 and TRBJ1-2; 10 bases align to TRBD1. There are 14 residues in the CDR3. Germline V CDR1 and CDR2: MNHNS, SASEGT. After removal of 4 bases from V and 4 bases from J, the junction contained 3 bases not matched to a gene. The CDR3 region has the DNA TGTGCCAGCAGTGTGGGACAGGGGTTCTATGGCTACACCTTC. This codes for CASSVGQGFYGYTF.